A single sample is the source of the 16 T cell receptor beta chains below, sequenced in a study of cytomegalovirus exposure and HLA in healthy donors. Primers: 60 Vbeta forward and 13 Jbeta reverse. Using immunoSEQ multiplex PCR, the repertoire was profiled, and TCRdb retains in-frame clones only, with some absent. The sample includes approximately 210,000 clones, around 86% of them seen just once. The sequenced material came from PBMCs. The origin of the receptors is a woman younger than 35 in good health and CMV-seronegative.

This clone was counted a single time. The chain joins TRBV5-6 to TRBJ2-7; D not certain. CDR1 and CDR2 (germline): SGHDT, YYEEEE. The CDR3 is 13 amino acids. The V end was cut by 4 bases, the J end by 5 bases, with 13 bases between. The CDR3 bases are TGTGCCAGCAGCCTGAGAGCCTCGCACGAGCAGTACTTC. It codes for CASSLRASHEQYF. The variable domain in full, completed from reference TRBV5-6 and TRBJ2-7, reads DAGVTQSPTHLIKTRGQQVTLRCSPKSGHDTVSWYQQALGQGPQFIFQYYEEEERQRGNFPDRFSGHQFPNYSSELNVNALLLGDSALYLCASSLRASHEQYFGPGTRLTVT.

The gene calls are TRBV6-5 and TRBJ1-1; 7 bases align to TRBD1. Trimming took 2 bases from V and 2 from J; bases not matched to a gene: 2. Per germline, CDR1 MNHEY and CDR2 SVGAGI. The CDR3 runs to 14 residues. CDR3 sequence (DNA): TGTGCCAGCAGTTACGGGACAGATAACACTGAAGCTTTCTTT. Its translation is CASSYGTDNTEAFF.

The J gene is TRBJ2-5, the V gene TRBV29-1, with 13 positions matching TRBD2. This CDR3 is built from 16 residues. Germline loops: CDR1 SQVTM, CDR2 ANQGSEA. The V gene end was trimmed by 5 bases and the J gene end by 4 bases; junction bases not matched to a gene: 10. The DNA of the CDR3 is TGCAGCGTTTCGCAACTAGCGGGAGGGCAGGGAGAGACCCAGTACTTC. Protein product: CSVSQLAGGQGETQYF.

This sequence joins TRBV4-2 and TRBJ2-1, with 7 bases identical to TRBD2. J gave up 4 bases and V 1 base, and 4 bases lay outside the gene matches. CDR3 length equals 15 residues. Germline V lookup: CDR1 LGHNA, CDR2 YNFKEQ. The CDR3 DNA is TGTGCCAGCAGCCAAGTCCTAGCGGAATACAATGAGCAGTTCTTC. It is translated as CASSQVLAEYNEQFF.

This clone was observed a handful of times. This chain's CDR3 is CASSSRLPGELFF. As DNA, the CDR3 is TGTGCCAGCAGCTCTCGACTGCCTGGGGAGCTGTTTTTT. The rearrangement joins TRBV9 to TRBJ2-2; no clear D. The CDR3 contains 13 residues. Deletions cut 4 bases from V and 8 bases from J, with 12 bases between. Germline V gives CDR1 SGDLS, CDR2 YYNGEE. Full variable domain (outside the CDR3, taken from reference TRBV9 and TRBJ2-2): DSGVTQTPKHLITATGQRVTLRCSPRSGDLSVYWYQQSLDQGLQFLIQYYNGEERAKGNILERFSAQQFPDLHSELNLSSLELGDSALYFCASSSRLPGELFFGEGSRLTVL.

The chain recombines TRBV7-8 with TRBJ2-5; D may be TRBD2 (5 bases). Trimming took 5 bases from V and 0 from J, leaving 19 bases between them. This CDR3 has 17 residues. CDR1 and CDR2 (germline): SGHVS, FQNEAQ. CDR3: CASSRPKTGKYQETQYF. CDR3 DNA sequence: TGTGCCAGCAGCCGACCCAAGACGGGAAAGTACCAAGAGACCCAGTACTTC.

The chain is built from TRBV11-3 and TRBJ2-1; no reliable D call. V was pared by 6 bases and J by 4 bases, with 4 bases between. The CDR3 contains 11 residues. Germline V gene sequence: CDR1 SGHNT, CDR2 YENEEA. The CDR3 reads CASRLYNEQFF. CDR3 sequence (DNA): TGTGCCAGCAGACTTTACAATGAGCAGTTCTTC. The full variable domain, with the rest looked up from reference TRBV11-3 and TRBJ2-1, is EAGVVQSPRYKIIEKKQPVAFWCNPISGHNTLYWYLQNLGQGPELLIRYENEEAVDDSQLPKDRFSAERLKGVDSTLKIQPAELGDSAVYLCASRLYNEQFFGPGTRLTVL.

The chain is built from TRBV27 and TRBJ1-1, with 11 bases aligning to TRBD1. CDR3 length: 17 amino acids. Germline-derived CDR1 and CDR2 are MNHEY and SMNVEV (reference sequence). V dropped 6 bases and J dropped 1; count of bases not matched to a gene: 10. The CDR3 DNA is TGTGCCAGCAGGCCCCGGGACAGGGGGTTTAAGAACACTGAAGCTTTCTTT. It codes for CASRPRDRGFKNTEAFF.

This clone was recorded only once. This sequence joins TRBV5-6 and TRBJ1-2; TRBD1 matches 9 bases. The germline V gene has CDR1 SGHDT and CDR2 YYEEEE. CDR3 length: 15 amino acids. V lost 4 bases to trimming and J lost 2 bases; unmatched junction nucleotides: 6. The CDR3 DNA is TGTGCCAGCAGCGAAGGGGACAGGGAAAACTATGGCTACACCTTC. Protein sequence: CASSEGDRENYGYTF.

The rearrangement links TRBV7-9 to TRBJ2-7; perhaps TRBD2 as D (5 bases). This CDR3 has 15 amino acids. Trimming shortened V by 6 bases and J by 2 bases, and 17 bases separated the two germline ends. Germline V gives CDR1 SEHNR, CDR2 FQNEAQ (reference sequence). The CDR3 DNA reads TGTGCCAGCAGTCCGGGGTCACGGGCCCCCTACGAGCAGTACTTC. Amino acids: CASSPGSRAPYEQYF.

The rearrangement links TRBV5-6 to TRBJ2-5; D unresolved. V shed 1 base and J shed 6 bases, with 4 bases lying between them. The germline V gene encodes CDR1 SGHDT and CDR2 YYEEEE. The CDR3 covers 11 residues. The CDR3 here is CASSLSKTQYF. In DNA form, the CDR3 reads TGTGCCAGCAGCTTGAGCAAGACCCAGTACTTC.

V is TRBV30 and J is TRBJ1-5, with D possibly matching TRBD1 (6 bases). This CDR3 spans 14 amino acids. The germline V and J ends were trimmed by 0 bases and 1 base, with 7 bases remaining between them. The germline gives CDR1 GTSNPN, CDR2 SVGIG (reference sequence). The CDR3 region is CAWSVTGSNQPQHF. The CDR3 DNA reads as TGTGCCTGGAGTGTAACAGGGAGCAATCAGCCCCAGCATTTT.

The gene calls are TRBV30 and TRBJ1-3; D unclear. The V gene's germline CDR1 is GTSNPN and CDR2 SVGIG (reference sequence). This CDR3 has 15 amino acids. Trimming left V 5 bases short and J 0 bases short, with 14 bases between. Here the CDR3 DNA reads TGTGCCTGGGATCGTGGTGTTAGCTCTGGAAACACCATATATTTT. Translated, it gives CAWDRGVSSGNTIYF.

The chain uses TRBV7-3 and TRBJ2-3; a weak D match, TRBD1 (6 bases). There are 15 residues in the CDR3. V was cut by 0 bases and J by 8 bases, with 15 bases left in between. CDR1 is SGHTA and CDR2 is FQGTGA in the germline V gene. CDR3 nucleotide sequence: TGTGCCAGCAGCTTAACCATGGACCAACAGGGTACGCAGTATTTT. This gives the protein CASSLTMDQQGTQYF.

Here the CDR3 DNA reads TGTGCCAGCAGCCTCGAGGGCCAGAGCTCCTACGAGCAGTACTTC. Its protein is CASSLEGQSSYEQYF. The V call is TRBV4-2, the J call TRBJ2-7, with D possibly TRBD2 on 5 matching bases. The CDR3 runs to 15 residues. The V and J ends lost 4 bases and 0 bases respectively, with 13 bases between them. The germline V gene encodes CDR1 LGHNA and CDR2 YNFKEQ.

The genes are TRBV11-2 and TRBJ2-7; D might be TRBD1 (5 bases). CDR3 length equals 13 residues. Between the trimmed V and J ends, which lost 1 base and 7 bases, there was a span of 11 bases. CDR1 and CDR2 from the germline V gene are SGHAT and FQNNGV. CDR3 loop: CASSLGQSEEQYF. CDR3 bases: TGTGCCAGCAGCTTAGGACAGTCTGAAGAGCAGTACTTC.